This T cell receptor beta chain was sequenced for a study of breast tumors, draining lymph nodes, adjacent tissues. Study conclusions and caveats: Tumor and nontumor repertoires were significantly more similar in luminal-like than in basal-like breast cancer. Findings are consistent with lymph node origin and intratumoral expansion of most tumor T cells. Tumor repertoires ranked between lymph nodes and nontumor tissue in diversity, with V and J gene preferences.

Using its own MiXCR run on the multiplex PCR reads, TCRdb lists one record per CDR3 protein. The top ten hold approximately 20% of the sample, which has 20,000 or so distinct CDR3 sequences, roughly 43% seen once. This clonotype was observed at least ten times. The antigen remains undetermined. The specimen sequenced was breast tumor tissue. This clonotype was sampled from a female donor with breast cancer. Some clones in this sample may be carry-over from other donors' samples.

The CDR3 reads CASSLDGQYNEQFF. In nucleotides, the CDR3 is TGTGCCAGCAGCTTAGATGGGCAGTACAATGAGCAGTTCTTC. The genes are TRBV11-2 and TRBJ2-1; the D is unclear. Germline CDR1 is SGHAT and CDR2 is FQNNGV. The CDR3 spans 14 residues. The ends were cut back, 0 bases at V and 4 bases at J, with 7 bases in the middle.